A single sample gave rise to the 30 T cell receptor beta chains below, sequenced in a study of cytomegalovirus exposure and HLA in healthy donors. With 60 Vbeta and 13 Jbeta primers, the PCR was carried out. Data came from immunoSEQ multiplex PCR; TCRdb stores just in-frame clones and leaves some out. The data contain 100,000 to 150,000 clones, less than 80% of them singletons. Sequencing input: PBMCs. All receptors derive from a man aged 25 to 40 in good health and CMV-seronegative.

This chain connects TRBV28 to TRBJ1-5; D may be TRBD1 (5 bases). Trimming left V 6 bases short and J 0 bases short, with 18 bases between. Germline lookup yields CDR1 MDHEN and CDR2 SYDVKM. The CDR3 has 17 residues. CDR3 DNA sequence: TGTGCCAGCAGGATTAGGGGTCGGCAATATAGCAATCAGCCCCAGCATTTT. This encodes CASRIRGRQYSNQPQHF.

The chain employs TRBV15 and TRBJ1-3; possibly TRBD1 for D (5 bases). V was shortened by 0 bases and J by 8 bases, with 17 bases between the two germline ends. CDR3 length: 16 amino acids. The germline V gene has CDR1 LNHNV and CDR2 YYDKDF (reference sequence). CDR3 nucleotides: TGTGCCACCAGCAGAGATAGAGTAAGGGGCGGAGACACCATATATTTT. This gives the protein CATSRDRVRGGDTIYF.

The rearrangement joins TRBV7-6 to TRBJ2-1, with D possibly being TRBD2 (6 bases). Deletions cut 5 bases from V and 3 bases from J, with 14 bases between. The CDR3 consists of 15 residues. CDR1 and CDR2 from the germline V gene are SGHVS and FNYEAQ. CDR3 DNA: TGTGCCAGCAGCCCGAGGGGACTCCTCTACAATGAGCAGTTCTTC. This translates into CASSPRGLLYNEQFF.

The chain joins TRBV4-1 to TRBJ1-6; 7 positions agree with TRBD1. The J segment lost 9 bases and the V segment lost 5 bases, leaving 7 bases of the junction unmatched. Looked up from germline, CDR1 is MGHRA and CDR2 is YSYEKL. The length of the CDR3 is 14 residues. In DNA form, the CDR3 reads TGCGCCAGCAGCGCGACAGGGCCGGGTTCACCCCTCCACTTT. Translation: CASSATGPGSPLHF.

The chain uses TRBV7-3 and TRBJ1-1; 9 bases align to TRBD1. CDR1 is SGHTA and CDR2 is FQGTGA in the germline V gene. V was pared by 1 base and J by 2 bases, with 2 bases of the junction left unmatched. This CDR3 contains 15 residues. This CDR3 reads CASSLITGGNTEAFF. The CDR3 bases are TGTGCCAGCAGCTTAATTACAGGGGGCAACACTGAAGCTTTCTTT.

The chain couples TRBV2 to TRBJ2-7, with TRBD1 matching 9 bases. CDR1 and CDR2 from the germline V gene are SNHLY and FYNNEI. The CDR3 is 14 residues long. With V trimmed by 7 bases and J by 4 bases, 8 bases remained unmatched. CDR3 DNA: TGTGCCAGCATCCGGGACAGGGCCTCGTACGAGCAGTACTTC. Translated: CASIRDRASYEQYF.

This clone turned up a few times. This chain links TRBV19 with TRBJ2-7; the match to TRBD2 covers 13 bases. Germline V lookup: CDR1 LNHDA, CDR2 SQIVND (reference sequence). V shed 4 bases, J shed 2 bases, and the junction held 2 bases outside the gene matches. The CDR3 has 15 residues. The CDR3 region is CASSTGLAGAYEQYF. In nucleotides, the CDR3 is TGTGCCAGTAGTACAGGACTAGCGGGGGCCTACGAGCAGTACTTC. The variable domain in full, completed from reference TRBV19 and TRBJ2-7, reads DGGITQSPKYLFRKEGQNVTLSCEQNLNHDAMYWYRQDPGQGLRLIYYSQIVNDFQKGDIAEGYSVSREKKESFPLTVTSAQKNPTAFYLCASSTGLAGAYEQYFGPGTRLTVT.

The rearrangement links TRBV10-3 to TRBJ2-5; D not resolved. Germline V CDR1 and CDR2: ENHRY, SYGVKD. V lost 3 bases and J 3 bases, leaving 8 bases between the germline ends. This CDR3 is 13 amino acids long. The CDR3 DNA reads TGTGCCATCAGTGACAGTAAGAAAGAGACCCAGTACTTC. It codes for CAISDSKKETQYF.

The J gene is TRBJ1-6, the V gene TRBV6-1; D remains ambiguous. With 7 bases removed from V and 9 bases from J, the gap between germline ends came to 13 bases. Germline V gene sequence: CDR1 MNHNS, CDR2 SASEGT. This CDR3 has 13 residues. The CDR3 reads CASNPIQSSPLHF. The DNA of the CDR3 is TGTGCCAGCAACCCTATACAGAGTTCACCCCTCCACTTT.

The genes are TRBV5-1 and TRBJ1-3, with TRBD1 matching over 11 bases. This CDR3 contains 17 residues. Germline V lookup: CDR1 SGHRS, CDR2 YFSETQ. V shed 0 bases, J shed 0 bases, and the junction held 2 bases outside the gene matches. The CDR3 reads CASSLGDRGSSGNTIYF. The CDR3 DNA reads TGCGCCAGCAGCTTGGGGGACAGGGGGAGCTCTGGAAACACCATATATTTT. Using reference TRBV5-1 and TRBJ1-3 for the parts outside the CDR3, the full variable domain is KAGVTQTPRYLIKTRGQQVTLSCSPISGHRSVSWYQQTPGQGLQFLFEYFSETQRNKGNFPGRFSGRQFSNSRSEMNVSTLELGDSALYLCASSLGDRGSSGNTIYFGEGSWLTVV.

The rearrangement joins TRBV11-2 to TRBJ1-3, with D possibly matching TRBD1 (6 bases). The V and J ends lost 0 bases and 4 bases respectively, with 10 bases between them. The CDR3 sequence is 15 residues long. Germline V gene sequence: CDR1 SGHAT, CDR2 FQNNGV. Here the CDR3 DNA reads TGTGCCAGCAGCTTAGATTACAGGGTGGGAAACACCATATATTTT. It encodes CASSLDYRVGNTIYF.

CDR3 nucleotide sequence: TGTGCCAGCAGTTTTGATGCGACAGCCTCCAATCAGCCCCAGCATTTT. Protein product: CASSFDATASNQPQHF. J is TRBJ1-5 and V is TRBV28; maybe TRBD1 (5 bases). CDR1 and CDR2 (germline): MDHEN, SYDVKM. V was shortened by 3 bases and J by 3 bases, with 15 bases between the two germline ends. CDR3 length: 16 amino acids.

V and J are TRBV9 and TRBJ2-4, with a tentative D call TRBD2 (6 bases). This CDR3 spans 17 amino acids. The germline V and J ends were trimmed by 3 bases and 0 bases, with 16 bases remaining between them. CDR1 is SGDLS, CDR2 YYNGEE, per germline. Here the CDR3 reads CASSGVGGIGAKNIQYF. The DNA of the CDR3 is TGTGCCAGCAGCGGCGTCGGCGGGATTGGAGCCAAAAACATTCAGTACTTC.

The V call is TRBV5-5, the J call TRBJ1-2; 7 nucleotides line up with TRBD1. J gave up 0 bases and V 4 bases, and 3 bases lay outside the gene matches. Germline lookup yields CDR1 SGHKS and CDR2 YYEKEE (reference sequence). The CDR3 length is 14 residues. The CDR3 region is CASSAGQPNYGYTF. The CDR3 DNA follows: TGTGCCAGCAGCGCGGGACAGCCTAACTATGGCTACACCTTC. Based on the CDR3 plus reference TRBV5-5 and TRBJ1-2, the full variable domain is DAGVTQSPTHLIKTRGQQVTLRCSPISGHKSVSWYQQVLGQGPQFIFQYYEKEERGRGNFPDRFSARQFPNYSSELNVNALLLGDSALYLCASSAGQPNYGYTFGSGTRLTVV.

V and J are TRBV7-9 and TRBJ1-3, with TRBD1 matching over 9 bases. V lost 6 bases, J lost 7 bases, and 7 bases stayed unmatched. Germline V gene data show CDR1 as SEHNR and CDR2 as FQNEAQ (reference sequence). The CDR3 has 14 residues. This CDR3 is CASSADRGINTIYF. The CDR3 DNA reads TGTGCCAGCAGTGCCGACAGGGGGATTAACACCATATATTTT.

The J gene is TRBJ1-1, the V gene TRBV6-1; perhaps TRBD1 as D (6 bases). Trimming took off 6 bases at V and 10 bases at J, with 18 bases between the two ends. The CDR3 is 13 residues long. The V gene's germline CDR1 is MNHNS and CDR2 SASEGT. CDR3 protein: CASSYRGGWRAFF. CDR3 bases: TGTGCCAGCAGCTACCGCGGGGGCTGGCGAGCTTTCTTT.

The chain couples TRBV6-5 to TRBJ2-7; possibly TRBD2 for D (6 bases). The germline gives CDR1 MNHEY, CDR2 SVGAGI. There are 15 residues in the CDR3. V was trimmed by 8 bases and J by 0 bases, leaving 17 bases between them. CDR3: CASGVGPGDSYEQYF. The CDR3 region has the DNA TGTGCCAGCGGGGTGGGTCCGGGGGACTCCTACGAGCAGTACTTC.

V gene TRBV28 combines with J gene TRBJ2-1; 15 bases map to TRBD2. The V gene end was trimmed by 8 bases and the J gene end by 7 bases; junction bases not matched to a gene: 0. Germline V gene sequence: CDR1 MDHEN, CDR2 SYDVKM. The CDR3 contains 13 residues. CDR3 sequence: CASGTSGGNEQFF. For the CDR3, the DNA is TGTGCCAGCGGGACTAGCGGGGGGAATGAGCAGTTCTTC. The full variable domain, in which reference TRBV28 and TRBJ2-1 provide the parts outside the CDR3, is DVKVTQSSRYLVKRTGEKVFLECVQDMDHENMFWYRQDPGLGLRLIYFSYDVKMKEKGDIPEGYSVSREKKERFSLILESASTNQTSMYLCASGTSGGNEQFFGPGTRLTVL.

The chain joins TRBV5-5 to TRBJ2-7; 12 bases match TRBD2. Germline V CDR1 and CDR2: SGHKS, YYEKEE (reference sequence). V shed 4 bases and J 0 bases; nucleotides not matched to a gene: 2. The CDR3 runs to 15 residues. CDR3 bases: TGTGCCAGCAGCCAGACTAGCGGGAGCTCCTACGAGCAGTACTTC. Translating gives CASSQTSGSSYEQYF.

J is TRBJ1-2 and V is TRBV28; D might be TRBD1 (6 bases). V shed 7 bases and J shed 3 bases, with 15 bases lying between them. The CDR3 extends over 14 amino acids. Germline V gene sequence: CDR1 MDHEN, CDR2 SYDVKM. As DNA, the CDR3 is TGTGCCAGCACCCACAGGGATGGGTACTATGGCTACACCTTC. Translating gives CASTHRDGYYGYTF.

This chain links TRBV27 with TRBJ1-2; 8 positions match TRBD1. The CDR3 is made up of 13 amino acids. The V gene end was trimmed by 7 bases and the J gene end by 5 bases; junction bases not matched to a gene: 6. Per the germline V gene, CDR1 is MNHEY and CDR2 is SMNVEV (reference sequence). CDR3 DNA sequence: TGTGCCAGCATGAGTCAGGGGGCGTATGGCTACACCTTC. The encoded protein is CASMSQGAYGYTF.

J is TRBJ1-2 and V is TRBV7-9; tentatively, D is TRBD1 (6 bases). Trimming took off 3 bases at V and 2 bases at J, with 13 bases between the two ends. Looked up from germline, CDR1 is SEHNR and CDR2 is FQNEAQ (reference sequence). The CDR3 is made up of 15 amino acids. The CDR3 DNA is TGTGCCAGCAGCTTGGCACCAGGGGAAAACTATGGCTACACCTTC. Its translation: CASSLAPGENYGYTF.

The DNA of the CDR3 is TGTGCCAGCAGCTTGGTATCGGGGACTAGCGGGGGCTGGGGCACAGATACGCAGTATTTT. Encoded protein: CASSLVSGTSGGWGTDTQYF. This sequence joins TRBV5-4 and TRBJ2-3; TRBD2 matches at 14 bases. The CDR3 extends over 20 amino acids. The V segment lost 0 bases and the J segment 1 base; nucleotides outside the gene matches: 10. Germline V lookup: CDR1 SGHNT, CDR2 YYREEE (reference sequence).

This clone was seen a few times. The rearrangement links TRBV5-4 to TRBJ1-1; 9 bases align to TRBD1. This CDR3 is 16 amino acids long. Germline V CDR1 and CDR2: SGHNT, YYREEE (reference sequence). Trimming took 3 bases from V and 0 from J; bases not matched to a gene: 6. The CDR3 here is CASSSGTGYMNTEAFF. Written as DNA, the CDR3 is TGTGCCAGCAGCTCGGGGACAGGGTACATGAACACTGAAGCTTTCTTT.

The chain links TRBV7-3 to TRBJ1-4; D unresolved. Germline V lookup: CDR1 SGHTA, CDR2 FQGTGA. CDR3 length: 12 amino acids. Trimming removed 5 bases at V and 8 bases at J, with 9 bases between. The CDR3 loop reads CASSPLWEKLFF. The DNA for the CDR3 is TGTGCCAGCAGCCCACTATGGGAAAAACTGTTTTTT.

The chain employs TRBV5-1 and TRBJ2-6, with a tentative D call TRBD2 (7 bases). Deletions cut 5 bases from V and 0 bases from J, with 12 bases between. The CDR3 consists of 16 residues. From germline, CDR1 is SGHRS and CDR2 YFSETQ. The CDR3 protein is CASRGGGSSGANVLTF. CDR3 DNA sequence: TGCGCCAGCAGAGGGGGGGGGAGCTCTGGGGCCAACGTCCTGACTTTC.

Only a few counts were recorded for this clone. The genes are TRBV7-2 and TRBJ2-1; TRBD2 aligns across 10 bases. The germline V gene has CDR1 SGHTA and CDR2 FQGNSA. J was trimmed by 5 bases and V by 4 bases; bases with no gene match: 8. There are 16 residues in the CDR3. CDR3 nucleotides: TGTGCCAGCAGCTCCTCCTCTAGCGGGGGTGACAATGAGCAGTTCTTC. It translates to CASSSSSSGGDNEQFF.

The rearrangement uses TRBV7-9 and TRBJ2-7, with 9 bases matching TRBD1. The CDR3 sequence is 14 residues long. J was trimmed by 4 bases and V by 5 bases; bases with no gene match: 6. Germline V gives CDR1 SEHNR, CDR2 FQNEAQ (reference sequence). In nucleotides, the CDR3 is TGTGCCAGCAGCCCACGGGACAGGGAGTACGAGCAGTACTTC. Translating it yields CASSPRDREYEQYF. Based on the CDR3 plus reference TRBV7-9 and TRBJ2-7, the full variable domain is DTGVSQNPRHKITKRGQNVTFRCDPISEHNRLYWYRQTLGQGPEFLTYFQNEAQLEKSRLLSDRFSAERPKGSFSTLEIQRTEQGDSAMYLCASSPRDREYEQYFGPGTRLTVT.

The rearrangement joins TRBV15 to TRBJ1-2, with D possibly being TRBD1 (6 bases). The V end was cut by 2 bases, the J end by 5 bases, with 9 bases between. CDR1 is LNHNV and CDR2 is YYDKDF in the germline V gene (reference sequence). This CDR3 region has 13 residues. The CDR3 region is CATSRMQGYGYTF. The CDR3 DNA follows: TGTGCCACCAGCAGAATGCAGGGGTATGGCTACACCTTC.

This sequence joins TRBV6-5 and TRBJ2-7, with D maybe TRBD1 (6 bases). Germline CDR1 is MNHEY and CDR2 is SVGAGI. The CDR3 length is 14 residues. With 2 bases removed from V and 3 bases from J, the gap between germline ends came to 11 bases. The CDR3 DNA is TGTGCCAGCAGTTACGACGGGACAATCTACGAGCAGTACTTC. Encoded protein: CASSYDGTIYEQYF.